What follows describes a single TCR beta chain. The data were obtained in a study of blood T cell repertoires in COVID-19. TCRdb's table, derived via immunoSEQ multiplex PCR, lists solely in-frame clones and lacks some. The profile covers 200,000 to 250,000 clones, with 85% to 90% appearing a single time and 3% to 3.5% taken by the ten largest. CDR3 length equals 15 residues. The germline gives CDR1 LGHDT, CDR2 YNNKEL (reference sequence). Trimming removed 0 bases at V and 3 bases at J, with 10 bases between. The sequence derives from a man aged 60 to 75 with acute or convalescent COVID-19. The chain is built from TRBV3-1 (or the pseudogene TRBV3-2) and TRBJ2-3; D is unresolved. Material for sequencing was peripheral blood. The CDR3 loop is CASSQDQRPTDTQYF. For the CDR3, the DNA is TGTGCCAGCAGCCAAGATCAGAGGCCGACAGATACGCAGTATTTT.